This TCR beta chain was obtained from a study of Ad26.COV2.S vaccination and SARS-CoV-2 variants. Treatment indicated: around 19 received Ad26.COV2.S at low or high dose, single or two shots; roughly five received placebo; per-sample allocation not given. At day 63 after the first vaccine or placebo injection, samples were drawn. Study-level results: Vaccinees reportedly had broad spike-specific CD8+ and CD4+ T cell responses.

The assay was immunoSEQ multiplex PCR, and TCRdb's table has in-frame clones only and misses some. The sample has around 320,000 clones, around 84% seen once. Trimming shortened V by 4 bases and J by 8 bases, and 15 bases separated the two germline ends. CDR3 length equals 14 residues. Germline V CDR1 and CDR2: SGHRS, YFSETQ. About this clone itself: Its antigen is currently unknown.

Sequenced here: peripheral blood, sampled in a trial of Ad26.COV2.S vaccine versus placebo. The chain uses TRBV5-1 and TRBJ1-4; weak D call: TRBD1 (6 bases). The sequence was collected from a person aged 18-65 years who received the Ad26.COV2.S COVID-19 vaccine or a placebo. CDR3: CASSTEGGREKLFF. In DNA, the CDR3 is TGCGCCAGCAGCACCGAGGGGGGGCGAGAAAAACTGTTTTTT.